This section outlines one T cell receptor beta chain sequence together with its context. The antigen remains unidentified. This CDR3 region has 15 residues. V was pared by 1 base and J by 6 bases, with 17 bases between. Germline assignment: CDR1 DFQATT and CDR2 SNEGSKA (reference sequence). These data are taken from a study of blood T cells in healthy people across ages. Regarding the study as a whole: Greater diversity and more naive CD4+ cells were seen in long-lived donors than in aged donors. For the donors, CMV status was unknown and possibly confounded expanded clonotype changes.

A sample-barcoded 5' primer and a J-beta primer mix were used in a second PCR of roughly 7 to 11 cycles. Using its own MiXCR run on the 5' RACE reads, TCRdb lists one record per CDR3 protein. The sample has over 700,000 distinct CDR3 sequences, 25% seen once. This sample was shared with a second study, whose subject was T cells of mothers and their children. That report notes: Mothers and children who were related shared slightly more overlap than unrelated pairs, but not significantly more.

This receptor was taken from a boy younger than 18 in good health. This chain links TRBV20-1 with TRBJ2-3; D perhaps matches TRBD2 (7 bases). Specimen: blood. CDR3 sequence (DNA): TGCAGTGCTAGAGGCGACGGGGGGCTTTTTGATACGCAGTATTTT. Protein product: CSARGDGGLFDTQYF.